The 12 T cell receptor beta chains reported below all come from one sample, sequenced in a study of T cells after somatic rescue of genetic block. Produced via immunoSEQ multiplex PCR; TCRdb's table is partial and in-frame only. The sample yields 88,000 or so clones, approximately 90% seen once. The sequenced sample consisted of peripheral blood mononuclear cells (PBMCs). These TCRs come from a woman in her late teens or twenties.

This chain uses TRBV5-1 with TRBJ2-1; D ambiguous. With 3 bases removed from V and 7 bases from J, the gap between germline ends came to 17 bases. Germline lookup yields CDR1 SGHRS and CDR2 YFSETQ. This CDR3 contains 15 residues. The CDR3 region is CASSSGSGQGNEQFF. The CDR3 bases are TGCGCCAGCAGCTCAGGCTCGGGTCAAGGGAATGAGCAGTTCTTC.

This rearrangement joins TRBV11-3 to TRBJ2-7, with 13 bases fitting TRBD2. Germline V lookup: CDR1 SGHNT, CDR2 YENEEA. The CDR3 consists of 16 residues. The trim removed 0 bases at V and 6 bases at J, leaving 5 bases unmatched. The CDR3 loop reads CASSLDLLAGGVEQYF. CDR3 bases: TGTGCCAGCAGCTTAGATCTACTAGCGGGAGGGGTCGAGCAGTACTTC.

This clone occurred once. This rearrangement joins TRBV11-2 to TRBJ2-7; 8 bases are a match to TRBD2. Germline assignment: CDR1 SGHAT and CDR2 FQNNGV. The trim removed 3 bases at V and 2 bases at J, leaving 3 bases unmatched. This CDR3 is built from 14 residues. The CDR3 sequence is CASSFSGGTYEQYF. The CDR3 coding sequence is TGTGCCAGCAGCTTCAGCGGGGGTACCTACGAGCAGTACTTC.

The chain combines TRBV6-1 with TRBJ2-1; TRBD1 matches 8 bases. The ends lost 3 bases at V and 0 bases at J; junction bases unmatched: 7. Per the germline V gene, CDR1 is MNHNS and CDR2 is SASEGT. This CDR3 spans 17 amino acids. The CDR3 nucleotides read TGTGCCAGCAGTGAGTGGCCAGGGGGCGTCTCCTACAATGAGCAGTTCTTC. This encodes CASSEWPGGVSYNEQFF.

CDR3 DNA: TGTGCCACCAGCAGGGACAGTGCCTACGAGCAGTACTTC. This translates into CATSRDSAYEQYF. The rearrangement links TRBV15 to TRBJ2-7; perhaps TRBD1 as D (6 bases). The CDR3 is 13 residues long. V was shortened by 3 bases and J by 2 bases, with 8 bases between the two germline ends. From germline, CDR1 is LNHNV and CDR2 YYDKDF (reference sequence).

The chain links TRBV30 to TRBJ2-5; perhaps TRBD1 as D (6 bases). Germline-derived CDR1 and CDR2 are GTSNPN and SVGIG (reference sequence). The CDR3 is made up of 14 amino acids. The V and J ends lost 0 bases and 2 bases respectively, with 10 bases between them. The DNA of the CDR3 is TGTGCCTGGAGTGTACACAGGGTACAAGAGACCCAGTACTTC. It is translated as CAWSVHRVQETQYF.

J is TRBJ2-1 and V is TRBV9; 15 bases are shared with TRBD2. The ends lost 4 bases at V and 1 base at J; junction bases unmatched: 9. This CDR3 has 19 amino acids. Germline assignment: CDR1 SGDLS and CDR2 YYNGEE. The CDR3 here is CASSSRWTSGRGSYNEQFF. DNA for the CDR3: TGTGCCAGCAGCTCCCGGTGGACTAGCGGGAGGGGGTCCTACAATGAGCAGTTCTTC.

CDR3 nucleotide sequence: TGTGCCAGCAGGGGCAGACTGAACACTGAAGCTTTCTTT. This codes for CASRGRLNTEAFF. The genes are TRBV25-1 and TRBJ1-1; no clear D. Trimming removed 6 bases from V and 0 bases from J, with 8 bases in between. CDR3 length: 13 amino acids. Germline CDR1 is MGHDK and CDR2 is SYGVNS.

A note on this clone: The same CDR3 also results from other DNA sequences found in this sample. CDR3 sequence: CSVEGRSYEQYF. For the CDR3, the DNA is TGCAGCGTTGAAGGCCGTTCCTACGAGCAGTACTTC. The chain employs TRBV29-1 and TRBJ2-7; D unclear. The V end was cut by 1 base, the J end by 1 base, with 5 bases between. Germline values: CDR1 SQVTM, CDR2 ANQGSEA. The CDR3 runs to 12 residues.

The CDR3 DNA reads TGTGCCAGTATGAGGTTGAGCGGGGGACAAGAGACCCAGTACTTC. It encodes CASMRLSGGQETQYF. The rearrangement joins TRBV19 to TRBJ2-5, with 8 bases matching TRBD2. CDR1 LNHDA and CDR2 SQIVND come from the germline V gene (reference sequence). There are 15 residues in the CDR3. The ends lost 7 bases at V and 2 bases at J; junction bases unmatched: 9. Full variable domain (outside the CDR3, taken from reference TRBV19 and TRBJ2-5): DGGITQSPKYLFRKEGQNVTLSCEQNLNHDAMYWYRQDPGQGLRLIYYSQIVNDFQKGDIAEGYSVSREKKESFPLTVTSAQKNPTAFYLCASMRLSGGQETQYFGPGTRLLVL.

The chain joins TRBV28 to TRBJ2-1; the match to TRBD2 covers 9 bases. The CDR3 is made up of 15 amino acids. Unmatched junction bases numbered 15, after V lost 6 bases and J lost 12 bases. The V gene's germline CDR1 is MDHEN and CDR2 SYDVKM. The DNA of the CDR3 is TGTGCCAGCAGCCCACTTAGCGGGAGTAATTTTGGGCAGTTCTTC. Translation: CASSPLSGSNFGQFF.

The chain uses TRBV5-1 and TRBJ2-5; 8 bases map to TRBD1. The closer fit of TRBJ2-7 to the DNA end suggests the J call may be wrong. CDR1 is SGHRS and CDR2 is YFSETQ in the germline V gene. The CDR3 length is 14 residues. The CDR3 region has the DNA TGCGCCAGCAGCCCGGGACAGGTAGTCCACGAGCAGTACTTC. This codes for CASSPGQVVHEQYF.